This T cell receptor (beta chain) was documented in a study of CD8+ T cells in alopecia areata. Note on this clone: Its cognate antigen is unknown.

V dropped 3 bases and J dropped 0 bases, with 12 bases sitting between them. Germline V gene lookup returns CDR1 MDHEN and CDR2 SYDVKM. CDR3 length: 15 amino acids. The study, taken as a whole, reports: Numerous clones, expanded in lesions, remained in scalp and blood during tofacitinib.

Extracted RNA was reverse transcribed into cDNA, the sequencing template. Sequenced by immunoSEQ multiplex PCR; TCRdb stores in-frame clones only, minus some. Here the sample spans 150,000 to 200,000 clones, roughly 60% being singletons. The treatment denotes: oral pan-JAK inhibitor, 5-10 mg twice daily. The chain combines TRBV28 with TRBJ2-7; TRBD1 might be the D (5 bases). This sequence originates from a human donor with alopecia areata. The input for sequencing was CD4+ T cells sorted from blood, taken between weeks 47 and 50, from a patient treated with tofacitinib. CDR3 residues: CASSFYRRSSYEQYF. The CDR3 bases are TGTGCCAGCAGTTTTTACAGGCGAAGCTCCTACGAGCAGTACTTC.